This is a list of T cell receptor beta chains from one sample in a study of cytomegalovirus exposure and HLA in healthy donors. Clones were read by immunoSEQ multiplex PCR, and TCRdb kept only the in-frame ones, dropping some. The sample includes tens of thousands of clones, 60% to 80% of them seen just once. Sample: PBMCs. The receptors were gathered from a man aged 35-49 years in good health and CMV-seronegative. Both conserved end residues are part of each CDR3. D genes are given only for firm matches. Rows give clone size only sometimes, using once, few, many, or a class for an expanded clone.

J gene | V gene | D gene | clone size | CDR3 protein | CDR3 DNA
TRBJ1-2 | TRBV19 | . | . | CASGNRVWYGYTF | TGTGCCAGTGGAAACAGGGTCTGGTATGGCTACACCTTC
TRBJ2-7 | TRBV21-1 | . | . | CASSKETGRAHEQYF | TGTGCCAGCAGCAAAGAAACAGGGAGGGCCCACGAGCAGTACTTC
TRBJ1-1 | TRBV27 | . | . | CASSPPMGRVSSTEAFF | TGTGCCAGCAGCCCCCCCATGGGGCGCGTTTCAAGCACTGAAGCTTTCTTT
TRBJ1-1 | TRBV5-1 | . | . | CASSRYRDQNTEAFF | TGCGCCAGCAGCAGATACAGGGACCAGAACACTGAAGCTTTCTTT
TRBJ1-6 | TRBV5-1 | . | . | CASSPRGEGSPLHF | TGCGCCAGCAGTCCAAGGGGGGAGGGTTCACCCCTCCACTTT
TRBJ1-1 | TRBV7-6 | . | once | CASSLEGGRGNTEAFF | TGTGCCAGCAGCTTAGAGGGTGGGCGGGGAAACACTGAAGCTTTCTTT
TRBJ2-3 | TRBV6-5 | TRBD2 | . | CASSYSRGRSADTQYF | TGTGCCAGCAGTTACTCGCGCGGGAGATCGGCAGATACGCAGTATTTT
TRBJ2-1 | TRBV6-5 | TRBD1 | few | CATEGTGGGQQFF | TGTGCCACCGAAGGGACAGGGGGCGGACAGCAGTTCTTC
TRBJ1-2 | TRBV29-1 | TRBD1 | . | CSVGRTGASNYGYTF | TGCAGCGTTGGGAGGACAGGGGCCTCGAACTATGGCTACACCTTC
TRBJ2-3 | TRBV10-1 | . | . | CASSFGGSTDTQYF | TGCGCCAGCAGTTTTGGGGGGAGCACAGATACGCAGTATTTT
TRBJ1-2 | TRBV7-2 | . | . | CASSLDRANYGYTF | TGTGCCAGCAGCTTAGACAGGGCTAACTATGGCTACACCTTC
TRBJ2-2 | TRBV19 | TRBD2 | . | CASSPSGGSFTGELFF | TGTGCCAGTAGCCCAAGCGGGGGGTCGTTCACCGGGGAGCTGTTTTTT
TRBJ1-2 | TRBV6-5 | TRBD1 | . | CASSYSLRGTGGYTF | TGTGCCAGCAGTTACTCTCTTCGGGGGACAGGTGGCTACACCTTC
TRBJ1-1 | TRBV6-1 | . | few | CASIRQAMNTEAFF | TGTGCCAGCATCCGACAGGCTATGAACACTGAAGCTTTCTTT
TRBJ1-2 | TRBV30 | . | . | CAWRHSPGINYGYTF | TGTGCCTGGAGGCACTCGCCAGGGATTAACTATGGCTACACCTTC
TRBJ1-1 | TRBV5-1 | . | . | CASRRTGDTEAFF | TGCGCCAGCAGAAGGACGGGGGACACTGAAGCTTTCTTT
TRBJ2-7 | TRBV5-6 | . | . | CASSLGPGLSYEQYF | TGTGCCAGCAGCTTGGGGCCAGGGCTTTCCTACGAGCAGTACTTC
TRBJ2-3 | TRBV5-1 | TRBD1 | . | CASSLGTGGTDTQYF | TGCGCCAGCAGCTTGGGGACAGGGGGCACAGATACGCAGTATTTT
TRBJ2-5 | TRBV6-1 | . | . | CASSANDRPETQYF | TGTGCCAGCAGTGCGAATGACAGGCCGGAGACCCAGTACTTC
TRBJ2-7 | TRBV2 | . | . | CASRGTGTYEQYF | TGTGCCAGCAGGGGGACTGGCACCTACGAGCAGTACTTC
TRBJ1-4 | TRBV4-1 | . | . | CASQEGEKLFF | TGCGCCAGCCAAGAGGGTGAAAAACTGTTTTTT
TRBJ2-7 | TRBV2 | . | . | CASRGTITYEQYF | TGTGCCAGCAGGGGGACAATTACCTACGAGCAGTACTTC
TRBJ1-2 | TRBV5-4 | TRBD1 | once | CASSFEQGNYGYTF | TGTGCCAGCAGCTTCGAACAGGGGAACTATGGCTACACCTTC
TRBJ1-4 | TRBV5-1 | . | few | CASSPLGGRASRYEKLFF | TGCGCCAGCAGCCCGCTCGGGGGGCGAGCATCGAGATATGAAAAACTGTTTTTT
TRBJ2-1 | TRBV5-6 | . | . | CASSLPRDTQFF | TGTGCCAGCAGCTTGCCCCGGGATACGCAGTTCTTC
TRBJ1-5 | TRBV19 | . | few | CASSIGLSNQPQHF | TGTGCCAGTAGTATAGGACTTAGCAATCAGCCCCAGCATTTT
TRBJ2-3 | TRBV7-8 | . | . | CASSYRDIDTQYF | TGTGCCAGCAGCTACCGGGACATTGATACGCAGTATTTT